These T cell receptor beta chains were read from a single sample in a study of cytomegalovirus exposure and HLA in healthy donors. Measured with immunoSEQ multiplex PCR; TCRdb has only the in-frame clones, and not every one. Of just under 70,000 clones in the sample, roughly 77% were seen once. Sequencing was done on a sample of PBMCs. These receptors came from a human donor in good health. Both conserved end residues are part of each CDR3. D genes are given only for firm matches. Some rows have no size entry. The others give once, few or many, or a class for an expanded clone.

abundance,v_gene,d_gene,j_gene,CDR3nt,CDR3aa
.,TRBV19,TRBD1,TRBJ1-2,TGTGCCACAATGCGGACAGGGCGCGGCTACACCTTC,CATMRTGRGYTF
.,TRBV20-1,TRBD1,TRBJ2-7,TGCAGTTCGGGACAGGGGTTCGAGCAGTACTTC,CSSGQGFEQYF
once,TRBV19,TRBD2,TRBJ2-2,TGTGCCAGTAGTAAGGGGACTTTTCGGAGACTAGCGGGGGGGACGAACACCGGGGAGCTGTTTTTT,CASSKGTFRRLAGGTNTGELFF
.,TRBV19,TRBD2,TRBJ2-1,TGTGCCAGTAGACCGGGACTAGCGGGTGGGGGTGAGCAGTTCTTC,CASRPGLAGGGEQFF
.,TRBV11-2,TRBD1,TRBJ2-7,TGTGCCAGCAGCTTAGGCCCGGGACAGGTCTACGAGCAGTACTTC,CASSLGPGQVYEQYF
.,TRBV7-2,TRBD2,TRBJ2-1,TGTGCCAGCAGCTTAGTTAGCGGGGGGGCTGGTGAGCAGTTCTTC,CASSLVSGGAGEQFF
.,TRBV5-3,TRBD1,TRBJ1-1,TGTGCCAGAAGCCGCCGACAGGGCTTTGAAGCTTTCTTT,CARSRRQGFEAFF
.,TRBV5-8,.,TRBJ2-7,TGTGCCAGCAGCCACCGACAGTCTTCGTACGAGCAGTACTTC,CASSHRQSSYEQYF
.,TRBV5-4,.,TRBJ1-6,TGTGCCAGCAGCTTGGACGGTAATTCACCCCTCCACTTT,CASSLDGNSPLHF
.,TRBV9,TRBD2,TRBJ2-1,TGTGCCAGCAGCGGGACTAGCGGGGGGGAAAACAATGAGCAGTTCTTC,CASSGTSGGENNEQFF
few,TRBV28,.,TRBJ2-5,TGTGCCAGCAGTTTTATCCGGTTTCAGACCCAGTACTTC,CASSFIRFQTQYF
.,TRBV6-1,TRBD2,TRBJ2-5,TGTGCCAGCAGTGCGGGACTAGCGGGGTTTCAAGAGACCCAGTACTTC,CASSAGLAGFQETQYF
few,TRBV6-1,.,TRBJ1-1,TGTGCCAGCAGAAGGGAGGTCAGCACTGAAGCTTTCTTT,CASRREVSTEAFF
.,TRBV6-5,.,TRBJ1-2,TGTGCCAGCCAAGCCACCGGAGGAGGCTACACCTTC,CASQATGGGYTF
.,TRBV4-1,.,TRBJ1-4,TGCGCCAGCAGTCGGCAGGGAACAACCGGAGCAACTAATGAAAAACTGTTTTTT,CASSRQGTTGATNEKLFF
.,TRBV2,TRBD2,TRBJ2-5,TGTGCCAGCAGTGTAACCGCGGGGGGGCGGTCGGGGACCCAGTACTTC,CASSVTAGGRSGTQYF
.,TRBV7-9,TRBD1,TRBJ1-1,TGTTCCAGCAGCGACAGGGGGGTGTTGGGGACTGAAGCTTTCTTT,CSSSDRGVLGTEAFF
few,TRBV6-5,TRBD2,TRBJ2-5,TGTGCCAGCAGTTATAGGGAGGGAACGCAAGAGACCCAGTACTTC,CASSYREGTQETQYF
.,TRBV6-5,.,TRBJ1-3,TGTGCCAGCACCAACAGGGTCTCCTCTGGAAACACCATATATTTT,CASTNRVSSGNTIYF
.,TRBV6-1,.,TRBJ2-7,TGTGCCAGCAGTGAAATGGCGACAGTAACCGAGCAGTACTTC,CASSEMATVTEQYF
.,TRBV5-1,.,TRBJ1-2,TGCGCCAGCAGCCCGAGGCTGGATTTGAGGGGCTACACCTTC,CASSPRLDLRGYTF
.,TRBV19,TRBD1,TRBJ1-6,TGTGCCAGTAGTAAGGGGGCTCGGAATTCACCCCTCCACTTT,CASSKGARNSPLHF
once,TRBV7-8,TRBD1,TRBJ1-5,TGTGCCAGCAGCTTAACGATCCGGGACAGGGGTAATCAGCCCCAGCATTTT,CASSLTIRDRGNQPQHF
.,TRBV7-2,.,TRBJ1-2,TGTGCCAGCAGCTTAAACAGCCTCTATGGCTACACCTTC,CASSLNSLYGYTF
.,TRBV30,.,TRBJ1-5,TGTGCCTGGAGCGCTGAGGGACATTATAGCAATCAGCCCCAGCATTTT,CAWSAEGHYSNQPQHF
.,TRBV28,.,TRBJ1-6,TGTGCCAGCAGAAAGAGCGTTCAGGGTTCACCCCTCCACTTT,CASRKSVQGSPLHF
.,TRBV6-6,.,TRBJ2-7,TGTGCCAGCAGTTACTCGTTGAAGGACAAAGGGGCGCAGTACTTC,CASSYSLKDKGAQYF
.,TRBV5-1,.,TRBJ1-1,TGCGCCAGCAGCTTGGGACAGACTAGGAACACTGAAGCTTTCTTT,CASSLGQTRNTEAFF
.,TRBV4-1,.,TRBJ2-2,TGCGCCAGCAGCCAACCCTTAAGAGGGACCGGGGAGCTGTTTTTT,CASSQPLRGTGELFF
.,TRBV18,.,TRBJ1-2,TGTGCCAGCTCACAGGACAGATTACCCTCTAATGGCTACACCTTC,CASSQDRLPSNGYTF
.,TRBV6-5,TRBD1,TRBJ1-2,TGTGCCAGCAGTGGGACAGGGAGCGATGGCTACACCTTC,CASSGTGSDGYTF